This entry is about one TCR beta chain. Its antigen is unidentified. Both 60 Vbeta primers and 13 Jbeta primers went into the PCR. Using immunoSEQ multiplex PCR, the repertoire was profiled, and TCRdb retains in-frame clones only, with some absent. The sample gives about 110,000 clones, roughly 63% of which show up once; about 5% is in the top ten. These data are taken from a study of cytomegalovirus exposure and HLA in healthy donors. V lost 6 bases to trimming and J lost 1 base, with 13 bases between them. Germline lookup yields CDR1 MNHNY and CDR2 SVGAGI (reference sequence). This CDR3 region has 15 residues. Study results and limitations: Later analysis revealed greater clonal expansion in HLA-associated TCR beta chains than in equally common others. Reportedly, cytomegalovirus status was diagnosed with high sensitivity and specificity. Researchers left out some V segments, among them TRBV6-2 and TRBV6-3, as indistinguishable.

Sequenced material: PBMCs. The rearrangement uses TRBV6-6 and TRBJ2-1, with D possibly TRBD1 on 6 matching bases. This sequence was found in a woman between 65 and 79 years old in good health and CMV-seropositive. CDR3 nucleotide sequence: TGTGCCAGCAGAGAATACACAGGGTCCTACAATGAGCAGTTCTTC. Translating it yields CASREYTGSYNEQFF.